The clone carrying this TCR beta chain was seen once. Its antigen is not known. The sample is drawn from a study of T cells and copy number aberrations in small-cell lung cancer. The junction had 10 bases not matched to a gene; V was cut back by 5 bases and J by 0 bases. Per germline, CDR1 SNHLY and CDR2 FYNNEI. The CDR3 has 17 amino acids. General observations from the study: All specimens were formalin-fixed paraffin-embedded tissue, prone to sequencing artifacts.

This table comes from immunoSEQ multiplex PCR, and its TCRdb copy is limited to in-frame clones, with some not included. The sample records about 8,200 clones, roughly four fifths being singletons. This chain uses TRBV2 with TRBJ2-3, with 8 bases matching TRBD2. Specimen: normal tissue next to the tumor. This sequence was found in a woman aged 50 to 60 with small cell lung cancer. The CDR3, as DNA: TGTGCCAGCAGTCACGGACTAGCCCAATCTAGCACAGATACGCAGTATTTT. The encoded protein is CASSHGLAQSSTDTQYF.